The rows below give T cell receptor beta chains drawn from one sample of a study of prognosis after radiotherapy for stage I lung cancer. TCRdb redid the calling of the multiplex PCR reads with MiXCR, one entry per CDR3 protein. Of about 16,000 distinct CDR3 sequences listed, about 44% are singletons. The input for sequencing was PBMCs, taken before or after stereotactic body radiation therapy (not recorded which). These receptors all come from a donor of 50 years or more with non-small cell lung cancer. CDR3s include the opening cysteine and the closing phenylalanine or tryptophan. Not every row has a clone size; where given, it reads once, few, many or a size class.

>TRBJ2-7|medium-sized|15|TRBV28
CASSLAGGRSYEQYF
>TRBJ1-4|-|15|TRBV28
CASSSSYRDRGRVFF
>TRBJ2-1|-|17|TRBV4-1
CASSQDEGRGSYNEQFF
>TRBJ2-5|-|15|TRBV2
CASSERPGVVETQYF
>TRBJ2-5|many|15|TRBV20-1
CSARRGGRDPETQYF
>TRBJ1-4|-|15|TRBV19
CASSTIQGINEKLFF
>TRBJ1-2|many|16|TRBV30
CAWSSGTGGYSVGYTF
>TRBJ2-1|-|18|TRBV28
CASSILGTSGRAYNEQFF
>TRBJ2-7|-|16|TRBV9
CASSFFPTVPTHEQYF
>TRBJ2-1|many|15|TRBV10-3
CAIKDRVGLYNEQFF
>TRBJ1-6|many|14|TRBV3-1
CASSQVTGYSPLHF
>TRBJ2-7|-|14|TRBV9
CASSVLQGGYEQYF
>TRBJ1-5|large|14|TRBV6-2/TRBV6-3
CASSLGHYYQPQHF
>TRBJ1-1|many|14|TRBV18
CASSPAMGSTEAFF
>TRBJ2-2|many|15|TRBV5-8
CASRVGLVNTGELFF
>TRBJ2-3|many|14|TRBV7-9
CASSLLGSTDTQYF
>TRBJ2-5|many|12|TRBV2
CASSYDQETQYF
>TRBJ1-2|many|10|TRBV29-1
CSVGNNGYTF
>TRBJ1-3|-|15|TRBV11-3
CASSSTGFSGNTIYF
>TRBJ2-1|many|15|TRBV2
CASISRDRGFNEQFF
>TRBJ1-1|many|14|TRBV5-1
CASSALDSTTEAFF
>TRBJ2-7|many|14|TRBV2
CASRSTGGSYEQYF
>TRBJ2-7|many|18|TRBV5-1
CASSLGPPGLANSYGQYF
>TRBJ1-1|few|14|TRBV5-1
CASRTGFEYTEAFF
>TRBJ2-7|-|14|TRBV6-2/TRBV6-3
CASSEVWYVYEQYF
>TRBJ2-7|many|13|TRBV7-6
CASSSGGSYEQYF
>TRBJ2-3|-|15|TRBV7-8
CASSFGAGLTDTQYF
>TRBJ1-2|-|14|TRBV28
CAINPRTGGYGYTF
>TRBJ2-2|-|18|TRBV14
CASSQERISGSFTGELFF
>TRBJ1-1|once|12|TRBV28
CASTRTGFEAFF
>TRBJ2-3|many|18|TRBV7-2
CASRTAGAGLALTDTQYF
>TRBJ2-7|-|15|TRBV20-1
CSARAQARGFYEQYF
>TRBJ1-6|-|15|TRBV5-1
CASTRGGSYNSPTHF
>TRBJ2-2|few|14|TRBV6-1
CASSLGTNTGELFF
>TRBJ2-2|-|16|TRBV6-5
CASSYLSAGNTGELFF
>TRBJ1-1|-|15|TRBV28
CASSLERAGENEAFF
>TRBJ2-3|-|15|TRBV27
CASSYSSANTDTQYF
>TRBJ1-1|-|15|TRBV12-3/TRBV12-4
CASSYSRLSDTEAFF
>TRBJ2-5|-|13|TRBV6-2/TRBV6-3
CASSEDRKETQYF
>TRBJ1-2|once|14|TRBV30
CAWNRLGLLYGYTF
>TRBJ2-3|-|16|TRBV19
CASSGQTASSTDTQYF
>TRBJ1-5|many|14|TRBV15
CATSRQSSNQPQHF
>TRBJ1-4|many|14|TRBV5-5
CASSFGGGNEKLFF
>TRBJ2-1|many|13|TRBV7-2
CASSAGGRREQFF
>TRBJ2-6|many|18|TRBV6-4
CASSGAGGTSSGANVLTF
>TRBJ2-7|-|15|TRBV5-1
CASSEGLAGSYERYF
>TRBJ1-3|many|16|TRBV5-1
CASSPSGQGSGNTIYF
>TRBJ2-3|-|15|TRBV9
CASSASSGSTDTQYF
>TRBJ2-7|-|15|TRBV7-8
CASISRSGGFYEQYF
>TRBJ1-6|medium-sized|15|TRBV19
CASSIEGGYNSPLHF
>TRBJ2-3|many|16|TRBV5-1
CASSPGELAGTDTQYF
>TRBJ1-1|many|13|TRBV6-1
CASSRDRGGEAFF
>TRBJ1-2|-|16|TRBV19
CSSTIGTGVPNYGYTF
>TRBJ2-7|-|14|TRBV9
CASSAIGTGCEQYF
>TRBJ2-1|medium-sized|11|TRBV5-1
CASRGGNEQFF
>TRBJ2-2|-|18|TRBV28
CASRSLFPRTDYTGELFF
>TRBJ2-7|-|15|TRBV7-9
CASSVSGTGGSEQYF
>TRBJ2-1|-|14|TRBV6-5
CASSYSQAVNEQFF